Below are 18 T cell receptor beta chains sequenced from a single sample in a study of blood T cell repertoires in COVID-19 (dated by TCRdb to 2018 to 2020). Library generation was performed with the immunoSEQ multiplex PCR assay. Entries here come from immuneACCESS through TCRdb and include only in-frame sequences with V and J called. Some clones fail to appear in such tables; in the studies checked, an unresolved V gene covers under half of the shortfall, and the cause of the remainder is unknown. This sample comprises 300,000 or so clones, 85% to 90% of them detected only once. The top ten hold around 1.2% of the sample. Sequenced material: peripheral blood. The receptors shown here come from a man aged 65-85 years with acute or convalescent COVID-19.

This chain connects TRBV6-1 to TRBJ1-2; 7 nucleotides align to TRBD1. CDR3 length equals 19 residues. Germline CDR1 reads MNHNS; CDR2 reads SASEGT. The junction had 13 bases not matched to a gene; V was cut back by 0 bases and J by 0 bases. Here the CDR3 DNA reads TGTGCCAGCAGTGAAGCGATGGGAAACAGGGGAAACTCTAACTATGGCTACACCTTC. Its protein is CASSEAMGNRGNSNYGYTF.

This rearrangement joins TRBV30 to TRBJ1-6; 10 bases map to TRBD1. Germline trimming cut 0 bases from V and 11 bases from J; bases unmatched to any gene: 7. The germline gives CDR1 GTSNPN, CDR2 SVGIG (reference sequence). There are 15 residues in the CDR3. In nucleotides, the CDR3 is TGTGCCTGGAGTGTACGCGGGACAGGGGTTCCACCCCTCCACTTT. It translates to CAWSVRGTGVPPLHF.

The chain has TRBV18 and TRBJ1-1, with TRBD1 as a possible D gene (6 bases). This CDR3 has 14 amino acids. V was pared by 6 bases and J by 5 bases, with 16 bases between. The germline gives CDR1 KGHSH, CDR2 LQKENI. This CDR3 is CASSRLQGETEAFF. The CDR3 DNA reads TGTGCCAGCTCCCGACTACAGGGAGAAACTGAAGCTTTCTTT. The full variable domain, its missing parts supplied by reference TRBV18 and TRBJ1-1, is NAGVMQNPRHLVRRRGQEARLRCSPMKGHSHVYWYRQLPEEGLKFMVYLQKENIIDESGMPKERFSAEFPKEGPSILRIQQVVRGDSAAYFCASSRLQGETEAFFGQGTRLTVV.

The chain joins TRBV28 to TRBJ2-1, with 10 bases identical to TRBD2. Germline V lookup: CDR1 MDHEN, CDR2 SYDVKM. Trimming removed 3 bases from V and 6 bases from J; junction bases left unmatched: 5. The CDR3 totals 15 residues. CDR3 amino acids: CASSFTAGGSNEQFF. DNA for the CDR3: TGTGCCAGCAGTTTTACAGCGGGGGGGTCCAATGAGCAGTTCTTC. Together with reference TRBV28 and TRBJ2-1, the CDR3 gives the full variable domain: DVKVTQSSRYLVKRTGEKVFLECVQDMDHENMFWYRQDPGLGLRLIYFSYDVKMKEKGDIPEGYSVSREKKERFSLILESASTNQTSMYLCASSFTAGGSNEQFFGPGTRLTVL.

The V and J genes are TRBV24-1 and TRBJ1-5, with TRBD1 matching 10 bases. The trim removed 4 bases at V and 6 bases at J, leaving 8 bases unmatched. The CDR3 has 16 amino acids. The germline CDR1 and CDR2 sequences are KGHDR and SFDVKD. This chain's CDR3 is CATSESGQGIGQPQHF. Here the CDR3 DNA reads TGTGCCACCAGTGAATCGGGACAGGGGATAGGTCAGCCCCAGCATTTT.

CDR3: CASSQTTGGPETQYF. The DNA for the CDR3 is TGCGCCAGCAGCCAAACTACGGGGGGGCCGGAGACCCAGTACTTC. The V and J genes are TRBV4-3 and TRBJ2-5, with TRBD2 identical over 8 bases. V dropped 2 bases and J dropped 5; count of bases not matched to a gene: 7. This CDR3 contains 15 residues. Germline V gene data show CDR1 as LGHNA and CDR2 as YSLEER.

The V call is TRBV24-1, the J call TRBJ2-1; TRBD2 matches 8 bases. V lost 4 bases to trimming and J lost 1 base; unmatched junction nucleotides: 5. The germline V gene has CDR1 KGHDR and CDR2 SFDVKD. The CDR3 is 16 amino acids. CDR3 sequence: CATSEPGTRSYNEQFF. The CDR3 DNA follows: TGTGCCACCAGTGAACCCGGGACTAGGTCCTACAATGAGCAGTTCTTC.

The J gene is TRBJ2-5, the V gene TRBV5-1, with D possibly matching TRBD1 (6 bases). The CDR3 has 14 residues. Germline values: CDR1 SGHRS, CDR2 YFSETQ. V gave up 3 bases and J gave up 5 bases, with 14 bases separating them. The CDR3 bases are TGCGCCAGCAGCTCGCAGGGGATGCGGGAGACCCAGTACTTC. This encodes CASSSQGMRETQYF.

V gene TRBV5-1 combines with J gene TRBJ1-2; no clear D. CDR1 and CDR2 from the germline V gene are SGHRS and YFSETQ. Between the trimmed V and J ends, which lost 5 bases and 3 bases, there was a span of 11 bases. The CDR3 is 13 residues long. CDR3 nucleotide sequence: TGCGCCAGCAGTACAGACATTTACTATGGCTACACCTTC. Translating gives CASSTDIYYGYTF.

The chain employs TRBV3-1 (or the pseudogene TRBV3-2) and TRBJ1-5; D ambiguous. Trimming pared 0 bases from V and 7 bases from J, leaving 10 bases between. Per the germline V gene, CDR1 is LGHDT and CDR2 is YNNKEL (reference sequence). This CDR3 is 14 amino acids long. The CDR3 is CASSQDKSQQPQHF. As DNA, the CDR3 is TGTGCCAGCAGCCAAGATAAATCTCAGCAGCCCCAGCATTTT.

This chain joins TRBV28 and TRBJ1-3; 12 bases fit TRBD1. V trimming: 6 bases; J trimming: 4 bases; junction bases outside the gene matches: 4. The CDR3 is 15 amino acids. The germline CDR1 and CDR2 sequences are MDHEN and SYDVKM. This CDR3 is CASRGQGAPGNTIYF. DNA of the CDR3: TGTGCCAGCAGGGGACAGGGGGCGCCGGGAAACACCATATATTTT.

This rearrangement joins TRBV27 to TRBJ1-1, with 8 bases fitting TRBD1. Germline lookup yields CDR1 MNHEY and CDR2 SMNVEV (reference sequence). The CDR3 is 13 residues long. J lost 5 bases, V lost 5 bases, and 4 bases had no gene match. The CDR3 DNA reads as TGTGCCAGCAGTATTGACAGGGGTACTGAAGCTTTCTTT. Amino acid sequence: CASSIDRGTEAFF.

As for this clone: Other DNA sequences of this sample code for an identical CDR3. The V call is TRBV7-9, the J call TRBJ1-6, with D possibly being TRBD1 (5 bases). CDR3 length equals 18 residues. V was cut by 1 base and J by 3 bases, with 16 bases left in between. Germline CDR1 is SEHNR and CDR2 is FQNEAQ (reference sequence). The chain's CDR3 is CASSLGQGRGGYNSPLHF. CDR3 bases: TGTGCCAGCAGCTTAGGCCAGGGCAGAGGCGGCTATAATTCACCCCTCCACTTT. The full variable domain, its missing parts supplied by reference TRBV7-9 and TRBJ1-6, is DTGVSQNPRHKITKRGQNVTFRCDPISEHNRLYWYRQTLGQGPEFLTYFQNEAQLEKSRLLSDRFSAERPKGSFSTLEIQRTEQGDSAMYLCASSLGQGRGGYNSPLHFGNGTRLTVT.

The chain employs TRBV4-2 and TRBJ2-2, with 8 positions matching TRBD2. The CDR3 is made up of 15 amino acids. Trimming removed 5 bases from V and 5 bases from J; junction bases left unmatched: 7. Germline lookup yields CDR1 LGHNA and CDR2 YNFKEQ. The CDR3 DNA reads TGTGCCAGCAGCACCCCAGCGGGGGCTACCGGGGAGCTGTTTTTT. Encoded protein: CASSTPAGATGELFF.

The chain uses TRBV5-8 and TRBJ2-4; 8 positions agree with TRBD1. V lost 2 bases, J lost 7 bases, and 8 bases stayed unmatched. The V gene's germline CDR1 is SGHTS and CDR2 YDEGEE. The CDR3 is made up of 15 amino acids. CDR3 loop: CASSFSAGDRNIQYF. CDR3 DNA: TGTGCCAGCAGCTTTTCGGCAGGGGACAGGAACATTCAGTACTTC.

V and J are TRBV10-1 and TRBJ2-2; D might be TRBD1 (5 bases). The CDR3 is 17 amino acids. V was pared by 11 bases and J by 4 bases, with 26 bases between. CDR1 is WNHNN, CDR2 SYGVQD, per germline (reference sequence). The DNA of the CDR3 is TGCGCCCGAACGATTCCCGGCAGGGTAGCTATCACCGGGGAGCTGTTTTTT. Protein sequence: CARTIPGRVAITGELFF.

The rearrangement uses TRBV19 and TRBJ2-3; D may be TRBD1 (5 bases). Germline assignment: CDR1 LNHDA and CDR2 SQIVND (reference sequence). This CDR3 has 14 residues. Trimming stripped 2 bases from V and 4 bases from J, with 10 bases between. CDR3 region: CASSIIFRADTQYF. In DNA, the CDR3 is TGTGCCAGTAGTATAATATTCAGGGCAGATACGCAGTATTTT.

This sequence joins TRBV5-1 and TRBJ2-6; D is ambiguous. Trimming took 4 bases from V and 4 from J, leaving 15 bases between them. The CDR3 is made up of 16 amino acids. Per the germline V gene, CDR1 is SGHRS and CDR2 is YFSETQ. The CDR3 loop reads CASSPPVYSGANVLTF. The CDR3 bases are TGCGCCAGCAGCCCCCCTGTATATTCGGGGGCCAACGTCCTGACTTTC.